The 11 T cell receptor beta chains below come from one sample, sequenced in a study of cytomegalovirus exposure and HLA in healthy donors. Primers for the PCR totalled 60 Vbeta and 13 Jbeta. The repertoire was sequenced with immunoSEQ multiplex PCR; TCRdb's copy has only in-frame clones and lacks some. The sample consists of 110,000 or so clones, roughly 69% of them appearing once. Sequenced material: PBMCs. These receptors all come from a woman between 65 and 79 years old in good health and CMV-seropositive.

This chain connects TRBV27 to TRBJ1-4; D not certain. The CDR3 has 14 amino acids. Germline assignment: CDR1 MNHEY and CDR2 SMNVEV (reference sequence). V lost 6 bases, J lost 10 bases, and 18 bases lay in between. The CDR3, as DNA: TGTGCCAGCAGGCCGCGGATAAATGACGGAAAACTGTTTTTT. Its protein product is CASRPRINDGKLFF.

This rearrangement joins TRBV9 to TRBJ1-1; no clear D gene. The V and J ends lost 4 bases and 3 bases respectively, with 16 bases between them. The CDR3 is made up of 15 amino acids. The V gene's germline CDR1 is SGDLS and CDR2 YYNGEE. This CDR3 reads CASSPFWTDYTEAFF. CDR3 DNA sequence: TGTGCCAGCAGCCCTTTCTGGACGGACTACACTGAAGCTTTCTTT.

The rearrangement joins TRBV10-3 to TRBJ2-5; 9 nucleotides agree with TRBD2. The CDR3 extends over 14 amino acids. Germline V gene sequence: CDR1 ENHRY, CDR2 SYGVKD. The J segment lost 5 bases and the V segment lost 2 bases, leaving 3 bases of the junction unmatched. The CDR3 sequence: CAISETGLAETQYF. The CDR3 DNA reads as TGTGCCATCAGTGAGACCGGACTAGCGGAGACCCAGTACTTC.

The chain uses TRBV6-4 and TRBJ1-1; maybe TRBD1 (6 bases). Germline V gene lookup returns CDR1 MRHNA and CDR2 SNTAGT. V lost 6 bases to trimming and J lost 5 bases, with 16 bases between them. The CDR3 loop spans 14 amino acids. CDR3 protein: CASSVQGGGTEAFF. DNA of the CDR3: TGTGCCAGCAGCGTACAGGGTGGAGGAACTGAAGCTTTCTTT.

This clone was counted once. V and J are TRBV27 and TRBJ1-4; D is unresolved. The V end was cut by 7 bases, the J end by 11 bases, with 20 bases between. Germline V lookup: CDR1 MNHEY, CDR2 SMNVEV (reference sequence). This CDR3 is 14 amino acids long. Written as DNA, the CDR3 is TGTGCCAGCAACTCCGGATCGGGTAGTGGGAAACTGTTTTTT. It yields the protein CASNSGSGSGKLFF.

The V gene is TRBV6-1, the J gene TRBJ2-3, with TRBD2 identical over 13 bases. The V gene's germline CDR1 is MNHNS and CDR2 SASEGT. The trim removed 6 bases at V and 3 bases at J, leaving 12 bases unmatched. The CDR3 covers 18 residues. The CDR3 sequence: CASRELAGGRGKTDTQYF. DNA for the CDR3: TGTGCCAGCAGGGAACTAGCGGGGGGGCGCGGAAAGACAGATACGCAGTATTTT.

This sequence joins TRBV29-1 and TRBJ1-3; D is perhaps TRBD1 (5 bases). From germline, CDR1 is SQVTM and CDR2 ANQGSEA. The V end was cut by 7 bases, the J end by 3 bases, with 13 bases between. The CDR3 is 13 amino acids. CDR3 residues: CSAAGRGGNTIYF. CDR3 coding DNA: TGCAGCGCCGCAGGGAGGGGTGGAAACACCATATATTTT. Looking up the rest from reference TRBV29-1 and TRBJ1-3 gives the full variable domain: SAVISQKPSRDICQRGTSLTIQCQVDSQVTMMFWYRQQPGQSLTLIATANQGSEATYESGFVIDKFPISRPNLTFSTLTVSNMSPEDSSIYLCSAAGRGGNTIYFGEGSWLTVV.

CDR3 amino acids: CSVGLSTDTQYF. The DNA of the CDR3 is TGCAGCGTTGGTCTTAGCACAGATACGCAGTATTTT. The chain has TRBV29-1 and TRBJ2-3; D gene unclear. This CDR3 is 12 amino acids long. CDR1 is SQVTM and CDR2 is ANQGSEA in the germline V gene. Trimming took 4 bases from V and 0 from J, leaving 5 bases between them.

The J gene is TRBJ2-3, the V gene TRBV7-2; D is perhaps TRBD2 (7 bases). The CDR3 contains 16 residues. CDR1 is SGHTA and CDR2 is FQGNSA in the germline V gene. V lost 4 bases to trimming and J lost 4 bases, with 18 bases between them. CDR3 bases: TGTGCCAGCAGCTACGTTGGGGGGGCCCCCCCAGATACGCAGTATTTT. Protein product: CASSYVGGAPPDTQYF.

The genes are TRBV7-9 and TRBJ2-7, with D possibly matching TRBD2 (6 bases). The germline V and J ends were trimmed by 5 bases and 0 bases, with 14 bases remaining between them. Germline CDR1 reads SEHNR; CDR2 reads FQNEAQ (reference sequence). CDR3 length: 15 residues. In DNA form, the CDR3 reads TGTGCCAGCAGCCCCGACCGGGGGAGCTCCTACGAGCAGTACTTC. This gives the protein CASSPDRGSSYEQYF.

This clone was counted a few times. The chain recombines TRBV28 with TRBJ2-5, with D possibly matching TRBD1 (6 bases). Trimming stripped 5 bases from V and 5 bases from J, with 12 bases between. Germline values: CDR1 MDHEN, CDR2 SYDVKM. The CDR3 has 13 residues. The CDR3 nucleotides read TGTGCCAGCAGTGCCACAGGGCCGGAGACCCAGTACTTC. It translates to CASSATGPETQYF.